The TCR beta chain under discussion was sequenced for a study of cytomegalovirus exposure and HLA in healthy donors. General study points: The finding came from a later analysis; first-cohort TCR clusters tended to co-occur in the 95 to 150 validation repertoires. Most TCR sequences were uncommon, yet certain public TCRs appeared in many donors. Specific recognition of CMV antigens was confirmed in vitro for a few chains (all CMV-associated).

Only in-frame clones appear in the TCRdb table, and some are missing; sequencing was by immunoSEQ multiplex PCR. Among some 330,000 clones, about nine tenths were seen once, and the ten largest hold approximately 0.84%. CDR1 is SGDLS and CDR2 is YYNGEE in the germline V gene. With 5 bases clipped from V and 5 bases from J, the junction kept 10 bases outside the gene matches. The length of the CDR3 is 14 residues. With regard to this clone: Its antigen is as yet unknown.

From the approximately 120-subject validation cohort, which was separate from the roughly 620-subject first cohort, the donors were drawn. Sequencing was performed on PBMCs. The sequence derives from a woman under 30 in good health and CMV-seronegative. The gene calls are TRBV9 and TRBJ2-7, with 7 positions matching TRBD1. CDR3 region: CASSAGGSGNEQYF. The CDR3 DNA is TGTGCCAGCAGTGCAGGGGGATCGGGGAACGAGCAGTACTTC.